This entry describes one T cell receptor beta chain. The antigen is undetermined. This entry comes from a study of glioma-infiltrating T cells. Amplification of TCR alpha and beta CDR3 regions from RNA used iRepertoire nested multiplex PCR. Tissue mRNA or PBMC total RNA, about 85-400 ng, went into one-step reverse transcription and amplification. TCRdb re-called the multiplex PCR reads through MiXCR, storing one row per CDR3 protein. The sample consists of 150,000 or so distinct CDR3 sequences, around 42% of them appearing once. Study-wide results and caveats: CDR3 overlap between tissue and blood was very small. Above-expected tissue-blood divergence occurred in all gliomas, most in low-grade ones.

The junction had 4 bases not matched to a gene; V was cut back by 3 bases and J by 6 bases. The CDR3 length is 14 residues. The germline V gene encodes CDR1 MDHEN and CDR2 SYDVKM. This sequence was found in a human donor with low-grade glioma or glioblastoma, undergoing nonglioma brain surgery, or in good health (not recorded which). Sequencing used glioma tissue, nonneoplastic brain tissue, or PBMCs (not recorded which). The chain combines TRBV28 with TRBJ2-3; 9 nucleotides agree with TRBD1. The CDR3 sequence: CASSLGQGGDTQYF. The CDR3 DNA follows: TGTGCCAGCAGTTTGGGACAGGGTGGCGATACGCAGTATTTT.